A selection of T cell receptor beta chains follows, all from one sample in a study of cytomegalovirus exposure and HLA in healthy donors. Clones were read by immunoSEQ multiplex PCR, and TCRdb kept only the in-frame ones, dropping some. This sample's clone table lists under 200,000 clones. Sequenced: PBMCs. The receptors stem from a man aged 25 to 40 in good health and CMV-seronegative. Each CDR3 is given with its conserved first and last residue. A D gene is named only where the DNA matches it firmly.

j_gene,d_gene,v_gene,CDR3aa,CDR3nt
TRBJ1-1,.,TRBV7-9,CASSRTYYTEAFF,TGTGCCAGCAGCCGTACCTACTACACTGAAGCTTTCTTT
TRBJ1-5,.,TRBV18,CASSPVRALGNQPQHF,TGTGCCAGCTCCCCGGTCAGGGCCTTAGGCAATCAGCCCCAGCATTTT
TRBJ1-4,TRBD1,TRBV5-1,CASSSSTGVNEKLFF,TGCGCCAGCAGCTCGTCTACAGGGGTTAATGAAAAACTGTTTTTT
TRBJ2-3,.,TRBV11-2,CASSLARTSTDTQYF,TGTGCCAGCAGCTTAGCACGGACTAGCACAGATACGCAGTATTTT
TRBJ1-1,TRBD1,TRBV7-9,CASSPQGQGGTEAFF,TGTGCCAGCAGTCCTCAAGGACAGGGAGGCACTGAAGCTTTCTTT
TRBJ1-1,.,TRBV5-4,CASSLGGGLGNTEAFF,TGTGCCAGCAGCTTGGGGGGGGGCCTCGGGAACACTGAAGCTTTCTTT
TRBJ2-1,.,TRBV2,CASVRQVYNEQFF,TGTGCCAGCGTGAGACAGGTCTACAATGAGCAGTTCTTC
TRBJ2-3,TRBD2,TRBV13,CASSLRLAGVKVDTQYF,TGTGCCAGCAGCCTGAGACTAGCGGGAGTAAAAGTAGATACGCAGTATTTT
TRBJ2-6,.,TRBV6-4,CASSIQGFGSTGANVLTF,TGTGCCAGCAGCATACAGGGATTCGGCTCGACTGGGGCCAACGTCCTGACTTTC
TRBJ2-7,TRBD2,TRBV7-9,CASSLANLAGAIEQYF,TGTGCCAGCAGCTTAGCGAACCTAGCGGGAGCAATCGAGCAGTACTTC
TRBJ2-3,TRBD1,TRBV10-3,CAISETLPGQGWDTQYF,TGTGCCATCAGTGAGACACTACCGGGACAGGGGTGGGATACGCAGTATTTT
TRBJ1-3,.,TRBV5-1,CASSLVGRGTGNTIYF,TGCGCCAGCAGCTTGGTGGGCAGGGGAACTGGAAACACCATATATTTT
TRBJ2-5,TRBD2,TRBV2,CASSGASGRTETQYF,TGTGCCAGCAGTGGGGCTAGCGGGAGGACGGAGACCCAGTACTTC
TRBJ2-3,.,TRBV19,CASSPSGATDTQYF,TGTGCCAGTAGTCCCTCCGGTGCCACAGATACGCAGTATTTT
TRBJ2-5,.,TRBV5-1,CASSLRDGLGTQYF,TGCGCCAGCAGCTTGAGGGATGGACTGGGGACCCAGTACTTC
TRBJ1-5,.,TRBV28,CASSVTENQPQHF,TGTGCCAGCAGCGTGACAGAGAATCAGCCCCAGCATTTT
TRBJ2-5,.,TRBV7-3,CASSFFQGGVETQYF,TGTGCCAGCAGCTTTTTCCAGGGGGGAGTAGAGACCCAGTACTTC
TRBJ1-5,TRBD1,TRBV18,CASSPGTGIGQPQHF,TGTGCCAGCTCACCCGGGACAGGGATCGGTCAGCCCCAGCATTTT
TRBJ1-1,.,TRBV6-5,CASSFTGRGTEALF,TGTGCCAGCAGTTTCACAGGGCGGGGGACTGAAGCTCTCTTT
TRBJ1-2,TRBD1,TRBV5-6,CASSSIGQGGGYGYTF,TGTGCCAGCAGCTCAATCGGACAGGGGGGAGGCTATGGCTACACCTTC
TRBJ2-3,.,TRBV10-1,CAVRASGSDTQYF,TGCGCCGTCCGAGCGTCGGGATCAGATACGCAGTATTTT
TRBJ2-7,TRBD1,TRBV20-1,CSANQGAEQYF,TGCAGTGCCAACCAGGGGGCCGAGCAGTACTTC
TRBJ2-1,TRBD2,TRBV5-5,CASSGTSGRADEQFF,TGTGCCAGCAGCGGAACTAGCGGGAGGGCCGATGAGCAGTTCTTC
TRBJ1-1,.,TRBV28,CASSLRQGGRGTEAFF,TGTGCCAGCAGTTTACGGCAGGGCGGCAGGGGCACTGAAGCTTTCTTT
TRBJ1-5,TRBD1,TRBV6-4,CASSDPGQVLLARQPQHF,TGTGCCAGCAGTGACCCCGGACAGGTTCTCTTAGCTCGACAGCCCCAGCATTTT
TRBJ2-7,.,TRBV25-1,CASSAIEQYF,TGTGCCAGCAGTGCTATCGAGCAGTACTTC
TRBJ2-7,TRBD1,TRBV7-9,CASSFVSGGSSYEQYF,TGTGCCAGCAGCTTCGTTTCAGGGGGCAGCTCCTACGAGCAGTACTTC
TRBJ2-3,TRBD2,TRBV10-3,CAISESAGAGVTDTQYF,TGTGCCATCAGTGAGTCGGCCGGAGCGGGAGTAACAGATACGCAGTATTTT
TRBJ1-1,.,TRBV2,CASNGQYTEAFF,TGTGCCAGCAATGGACAGTACACTGAAGCTTTCTTT
TRBJ2-7,TRBD2,TRBV18,CASSPRTSEAKYF,TGTGCCAGCTCACCCCGGACTAGCGAGGCGAAGTACTTC
TRBJ2-1,TRBD2,TRBV6-6,CASSSQLAGGRNEQFF,TGTGCCAGCAGTTCTCAGCTAGCGGGAGGACGCAATGAGCAGTTCTTC
TRBJ1-1,.,TRBV7-9,CASSSLGLGTEAFF,TGTGCCAGCAGCTCCCTGGGCTTGGGCACTGAAGCTTTCTTT
TRBJ2-3,TRBD1,TRBV5-1,CASSPFLKQGRVTDTQYF,TGCGCCAGCAGCCCCTTCCTCAAACAGGGGCGGGTCACAGATACGCAGTATTTT
TRBJ1-2,TRBD1,TRBV18,CASSPGQGPSLHGYTF,TGTGCCAGCTCACCTGGACAGGGGCCCTCTCTACATGGCTACACCTTC
TRBJ2-5,TRBD1,TRBV5-1,CASSLLGTGGETQYF,TGCGCCAGCAGCCTACTGGGGACAGGAGGAGAGACCCAGTACTTC
TRBJ2-7,TRBD2,TRBV6-6,CASSYLTSGRTYEQYF,TGTGCCAGCAGTTACCTGACTAGCGGGAGAACCTACGAGCAGTACTTC
TRBJ1-5,.,TRBV7-2,CASSLGGLSYQPQHF,TGTGCCAGCAGCTTAGGGGGGCTCTCCTATCAGCCCCAGCATTTT
TRBJ1-4,TRBD1,TRBV5-8,CASSLGDSLNEKLFF,TGTGCCAGCAGCTTGGGGGACAGTCTAAATGAAAAACTGTTTTTT
TRBJ1-1,TRBD1,TRBV5-5,CASSSEYRGSGREAFF,TGTGCCAGCAGCTCGGAATACAGGGGCTCGGGGAGGGAAGCTTTCTTT
TRBJ2-2,TRBD2,TRBV6-6,CASSRLAQAGAGELFF,TGTGCCAGCAGCCGACTAGCTCAGGCGGGGGCCGGGGAGCTGTTTTTT
TRBJ2-2,.,TRBV18,CASSPRQHEAGELFF,TGTGCCAGCTCACCAAGACAGCACGAAGCCGGGGAGCTGTTTTTT
TRBJ2-3,TRBD1,TRBV5-6,CASSLGTGSSDTQYF,TGTGCCAGCAGCTTGGGGACAGGGTCCTCAGATACGCAGTATTTT
TRBJ1-1,TRBD1,TRBV7-2,CASSSLSGGKNTEAFF,TGTGCCAGCAGCTCCCTCTCAGGGGGAAAGAACACTGAAGCTTTCTTT
TRBJ1-5,.,TRBV5-1,CASSFDINQPQHF,TGCGCCAGCAGCTTTGACATTAATCAGCCCCAGCATTTT
TRBJ2-7,TRBD1,TRBV5-1,CASTQSGPGQGNYEQYF,TGCGCCAGCACCCAAAGTGGGCCGGGACAGGGAAATTACGAGCAGTACTTC
TRBJ2-7,TRBD1,TRBV7-6,CASSSGQGATSYEQYF,TGTGCCAGCAGCTCTGGACAGGGGGCTACCTCCTACGAGCAGTACTTC
TRBJ2-3,TRBD2,TRBV4-2,CASSPRTSGSSTDTQYF,TGTGCCAGCAGCCCGAGGACTAGCGGGTCTAGCACAGATACGCAGTATTTT
TRBJ1-1,TRBD1,TRBV7-8,CASSLDRGNTEAFF,TGTGCCAGCAGCTTAGACAGGGGGAACACTGAAGCTTTCTTT
TRBJ1-4,.,TRBV11-2,CASSVDRLGELFF,TGTGCCAGCAGCGTCGACCGGTTAGGGGAACTGTTTTTT
TRBJ2-7,TRBD2,TRBV28,CASTPRGSGRPYEQYF,TGTGCCAGCACCCCACGGGGTAGCGGGAGACCCTACGAGCAGTACTTC
TRBJ2-5,TRBD2,TRBV29-1,CSGSSGIGETQYF,TGCAGCGGGTCTAGCGGGATCGGAGAGACCCAGTACTTC
TRBJ1-4,.,TRBV7-9,CASSLRTTNEKLFF,TGTGCCAGCAGCTTACGGACTACTAATGAAAAACTGTTTTTT
TRBJ1-1,.,TRBV2,CASNPQVNTEAFF,TGTGCCAGCAATCCTCAGGTTAACACTGAAGCTTTCTTT